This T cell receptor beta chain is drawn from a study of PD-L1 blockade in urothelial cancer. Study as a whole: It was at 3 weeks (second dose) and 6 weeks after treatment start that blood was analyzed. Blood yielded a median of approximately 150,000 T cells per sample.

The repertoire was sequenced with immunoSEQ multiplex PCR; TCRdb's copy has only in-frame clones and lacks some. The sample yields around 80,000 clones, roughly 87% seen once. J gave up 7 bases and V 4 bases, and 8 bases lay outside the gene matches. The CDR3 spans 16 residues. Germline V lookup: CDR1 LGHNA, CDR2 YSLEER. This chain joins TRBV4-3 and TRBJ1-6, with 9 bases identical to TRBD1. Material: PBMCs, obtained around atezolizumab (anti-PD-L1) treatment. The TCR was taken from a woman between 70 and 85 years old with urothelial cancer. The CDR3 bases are TGCGCCAGCAGCCGGGACGAGACAGGGGGAAATTCACCCCTCCACTTT. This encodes CASSRDETGGNSPLHF.